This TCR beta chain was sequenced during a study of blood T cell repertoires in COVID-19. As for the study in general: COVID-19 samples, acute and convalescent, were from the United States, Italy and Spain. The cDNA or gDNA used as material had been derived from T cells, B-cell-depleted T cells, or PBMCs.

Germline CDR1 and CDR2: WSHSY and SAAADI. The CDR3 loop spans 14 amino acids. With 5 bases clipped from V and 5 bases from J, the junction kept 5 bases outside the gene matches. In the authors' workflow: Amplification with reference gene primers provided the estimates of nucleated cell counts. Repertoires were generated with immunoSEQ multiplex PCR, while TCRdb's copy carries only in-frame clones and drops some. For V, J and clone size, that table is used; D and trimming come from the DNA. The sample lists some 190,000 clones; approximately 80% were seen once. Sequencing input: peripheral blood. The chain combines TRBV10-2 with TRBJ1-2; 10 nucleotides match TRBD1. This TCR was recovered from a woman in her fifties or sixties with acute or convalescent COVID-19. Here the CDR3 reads CASSRQGAVYGYTF. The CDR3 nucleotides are TGCGCCAGCAGTAGACAGGGGGCCGTTTATGGCTACACCTTC.